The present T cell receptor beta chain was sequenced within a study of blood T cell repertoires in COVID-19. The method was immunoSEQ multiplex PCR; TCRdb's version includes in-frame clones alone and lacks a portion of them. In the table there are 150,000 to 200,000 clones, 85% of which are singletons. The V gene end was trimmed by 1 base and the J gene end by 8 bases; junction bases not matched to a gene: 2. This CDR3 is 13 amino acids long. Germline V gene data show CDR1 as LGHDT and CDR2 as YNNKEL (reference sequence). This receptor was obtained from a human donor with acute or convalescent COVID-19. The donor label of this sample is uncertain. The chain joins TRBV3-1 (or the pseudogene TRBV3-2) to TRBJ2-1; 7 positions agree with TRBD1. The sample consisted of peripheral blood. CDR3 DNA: TGTGCCAGCAGCCAAGGAACAGGGGATGAGCAGTTCTTC. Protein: CASSQGTGDEQFF.